The T cell receptor (beta chain) under discussion was sequenced for a study of T cells in Graves' hyperthyroidism and ophthalmopathy. Amplification of TCR beta CDR3 regions used RNA as the template. The HTBI set primed first-round TCR CDR3 RT-PCR. TCRdb independently ran MiXCR on the multiplex PCR reads; one entry per CDR3 protein. This table has roughly 500,000 distinct CDR3 sequences, 35% to 55% appearing once. Germline CDR1 reads LNHNV; CDR2 reads YYDKDF (reference sequence). CDR3 size: 15 residues. Trimming removed 4 bases at V and 6 bases at J, with 16 bases between. The chain links TRBV15 to TRBJ1-5; D call uncertain. Source material: peripheral blood or thyroid tissue (not recorded which). The sequence derives from an adult woman with Graves' disease, either hyperthyroidism or ophthalmopathy (not recorded which). The CDR3, as DNA: TGTGCCACCAGCACCCACGAATCCCAATTTCAGCCCCAGCATTTT. This sequence encodes CATSTHESQFQPQHF.